These T cell receptor beta chains were read from a single sample in a study of CD8+CD57+ T cells in acquired aplastic anemia. From the reads, TCRdb called clonotypes with MiXCR, one entry per CDR3 protein. The sample contains some 170,000 distinct CDR3 sequences, 65% to 75% of which appear only once. Sequenced input: sorted CD4+, CD8+, or CD8+CD57+ T cells (not recorded which) from PBMCs. These receptor sequences come from a human donor with aplastic anemia. The CDR3 runs from the conserved cysteine through the conserved F or W. A D gene is named only where the DNA matches it firmly. The size of a clone is reported for some rows only, either as once, few or many, or as a class for expanded clones.

V,size,D,J,CDR3,DNA
TRBV29-1,NA,TRBD2,TRBJ2-5,CSVRIAGVEETQYF,TGCAGCGTTCGGATAGCGGGGGTGGAAGAGACCCAGTACTTC
TRBV7-8,once,TRBD1,TRBJ1-6,CASSLAVVGTGSNSPLHF,TGTGCCAGCAGCTTAGCAGTAGTCGGGACAGGGAGTAATTCACCCCTCCACTTT
TRBV5-1,NA,NA,TRBJ2-7,CASSLATGNLLSYEQYF,TGCGCCAGCAGCTTGGCCACAGGGAACCTACTTTCCTACGAGCAGTACTTC
TRBV20-1,few,NA,TRBJ2-7,CSARDVDIYEQYF,TGCAGTGCTAGAGACGTGGACATCTACGAGCAGTACTTC
TRBV20-1,NA,TRBD2,TRBJ2-5,CSARDTRGGPIETQYF,TGCAGTGCTAGAGATACCCGGGGGGGGCCGATCGAGACCCAGTACTTC
TRBV7-9,NA,NA,TRBJ2-5,CASSQKGFQRETQYF,TGTGCCAGCAGCCAAAAGGGGTTCCAGAGGGAGACCCAGTACTTC
TRBV7-9,NA,NA,TRBJ1-4,CASSSRQAVKLFF,TGTGCCAGCAGTTCCCGACAGGCGGTAAAACTGTTTTTT
TRBV6-2/TRBV6-3,NA,TRBD2,TRBJ2-3,CASSPQLGLAGGWDTQYF,TGTGCCAGCAGTCCTCAACTCGGACTAGCGGGGGGGTGGGATACGCAGTATTTT
TRBV5-5,NA,TRBD1,TRBJ1-1,CASSLEGRGFEAFF,TGTGCCAGCAGCTTGGAAGGCAGGGGGTTTGAAGCTTTCTTT
TRBV2,NA,NA,TRBJ1-5,CASRSGLQGSQPQHF,TGTGCCAGCAGGAGCGGCCTTCAGGGGAGTCAGCCCCAGCATTTT
TRBV24-1,few,NA,TRBJ2-1,CATSDPSGRLNEQFF,TGTGCCACCAGTGACCCTTCCGGGAGACTCAATGAGCAGTTCTTC
TRBV19,NA,TRBD1,TRBJ2-3,CASSIRLSTGGADTQYF,TGTGCCAGTAGTATTCGACTATCCACAGGGGGTGCAGATACGCAGTATTTT
TRBV6-4,many,TRBD1,TRBJ2-2,CASSPGTGEAGELFF,TGTGCCAGCAGTCCCGGGACAGGGGAGGCCGGGGAGCTGTTTTTT
TRBV6-4,NA,NA,TRBJ2-1,CASSLVDSDAWGNNEQFF,TGTGCCAGCAGTTTAGTGGATAGCGACGCATGGGGTAACAATGAGCAGTTCTTC
TRBV7-8,NA,TRBD2,TRBJ2-2,CASRGFLADSNTGELFF,TGTGCCAGCAGAGGTTTTCTAGCGGACTCGAACACCGGGGAGCTGTTTTTT
TRBV24-1,NA,NA,TRBJ2-6,CATSDPNGLGANVLTF,TGTGCCACCAGTGATCCGAATGGGTTAGGGGCCAACGTCCTGACTTTC
TRBV11-2,NA,NA,TRBJ2-7,CASSPAYEQYF,TGTGCCAGCAGCCCCGCCTACGAGCAGTACTTC
TRBV20-1,NA,NA,TRBJ2-1,CSARSGATIQQFF,TGCAGTGCTAGATCGGGGGCGACGATTCAGCAGTTCTTC
TRBV5-6,NA,NA,TRBJ1-2,CASSLLGRVNYGYTF,TGTGCCAGCAGCTTATTAGGACGGGTTAACTATGGCTACACCTTC
TRBV15,once,NA,TRBJ1-4,CATSRDSPTATNEKLFF,TGTGCCACCAGCAGAGATTCCCCCACTGCAACTAATGAAAAACTGTTTTTT
TRBV11-2,NA,NA,TRBJ2-5,CASSLDRETQYF,TGTGCCAGCAGCTTGGATCGAGAGACCCAGTACTTC
TRBV6-4,many,NA,TRBJ2-1,CASTPGGTGVNEQFF,TGTGCCAGCACCCCTGGGGGTACCGGGGTAAATGAGCAGTTCTTC
TRBV10-3,few,TRBD1,TRBJ2-5,CAISEGQGDQETQYF,TGTGCCATCAGTGAAGGACAGGGGGACCAAGAGACCCAGTACTTC
TRBV24-1,NA,NA,TRBJ2-3,CATSDFGTRSTDTQYF,TGTGCCACCAGTGATTTCGGGACGCGAAGCACAGATACGCAGTATTTT
TRBV5-4,NA,NA,TRBJ2-1,CASSPSDPYNEQFF,TGTGCCAGCAGCCCATCAGACCCTTACAATGAGCAGTTCTTC
TRBV11-3,once,NA,TRBJ2-3,CASSLAPLVSDTQYF,TGTGCCAGCAGCTTAGCCCCCCTAGTCTCAGATACGCAGTATTTT
TRBV19,NA,NA,TRBJ2-7,CASRDPQGHEQYF,TGTGCCAGTAGGGACCCACAGGGACACGAGCAGTACTTC
TRBV7-6,once,NA,TRBJ1-1,CASSLFIGENTEAFF,TGTGCCAGCAGCTTATTTATAGGGGAGAACACTGAAGCTTTCTTT
TRBV24-1,once,NA,TRBJ2-2,CATSTTGELFF,TGTGCCACCAGTACTACCGGGGAGCTGTTTTTT
TRBV7-9,NA,NA,TRBJ2-3,CASSVGGFATDTQYF,TGTGCCAGCAGCGTAGGAGGGTTCGCCACAGATACGCAGTATTTT
TRBV7-3,NA,NA,TRBJ2-7,CASSLAPGSYEQYF,TGTGCCAGCAGCTTAGCGCCGGGCTCCTACGAGCAGTACTTC
TRBV20-1,NA,TRBD2,TRBJ2-3,CSASGDYTDTQYF,TGCAGTGCTAGCGGGGACTACACAGATACGCAGTATTTT
TRBV7-2,NA,NA,TRBJ1-1,CASNVQGPNTEAFF,TGTGCCAGCAACGTACAGGGTCCGAACACTGAAGCTTTCTTT
TRBV7-2,NA,TRBD1,TRBJ1-2,CASSLLDRGLYGYTF,TGTGCCAGCAGCTTACTTGACAGGGGCCTCTATGGCTACACCTTC
TRBV12-3/TRBV12-4,NA,TRBD1,TRBJ1-4,CASSRHGQGAETLFF,TGTGCCAGCAGTCGCCATGGACAGGGTGCTGAAACACTGTTTTTT
TRBV15,NA,NA,TRBJ2-7,CATSSRPFADSYEQYF,TGTGCCACCAGCAGTAGACCTTTCGCTGACAGCTACGAGCAGTACTTC
TRBV5-6,NA,NA,TRBJ1-4,CASSLGQVEKLFF,TGTGCCAGCAGCTTGGGTCAGGTTGAAAAACTGTTTTTT
TRBV7-2,NA,TRBD1,TRBJ2-3,CASSLGQGTFTDTQYF,TGTGCCAGCAGCTTGGGACAGGGGACGTTCACAGATACGCAGTATTTT